The rows below give T cell receptor beta chains drawn from one sample of a study of control samples from healthy donors and cancer patients. Only in-frame clones appear in the TCRdb table, and some are missing; sequencing was by immunoSEQ multiplex PCR. The sample has roughly 120,000 clones; approximately 91% are singletons. Sequencing was carried out using blood. These receptors all come from a woman aged 18-35 years in good health. The CDR3 runs from the conserved cysteine through the conserved F or W. The order of the fields is D gene, clone size, J gene, V gene, CDR3 DNA, CDR3 protein. The D gene is left open where the match is weak. Size values are once, few and many counts, or a class for expanded clones, and some rows have none.

D: .
size: .
J: TRBJ2-5
V: TRBV12-5
DNA: TGTGCTAGTGGTTTGGTACGTTGGGGGCTCTCACCGGGGCAAGAGACCCAGTACTTC
CDR3: CASGLVRWGLSPGQETQYF

D: TRBD1
size: .
J: TRBJ2-2
V: TRBV29-1
DNA: TGCAGCGTTGAAGATCCGGGACAGGGGTTTGCCGGGGAGCTGTTTTTT
CDR3: CSVEDPGQGFAGELFF

D: .
size: .
J: TRBJ2-2
V: TRBV28
DNA: TGTGCCAGCAGTTTAGGAACCGCGAACACCGGGGAGCTGTTTTTT
CDR3: CASSLGTANTGELFF

D: TRBD2
size: .
J: TRBJ2-1
V: TRBV6-5
DNA: TGTGCCAGCGGTAGCGGGGGGGCGTTTTACAATGAGCAGTTCTTC
CDR3: CASGSGGAFYNEQFF

D: .
size: .
J: TRBJ2-5
V: TRBV21-1
DNA: TGTGCCAGCAGCAAATACCCAGGATGGCAAGGCAAGGGGGCACACCCCCAAGAGACCCAGTACTTC
CDR3: CASSKYPGWQGKGAHPQETQYF

D: .
size: .
J: TRBJ1-1
V: TRBV21-1
DNA: TGTGCCAGCCAGGGTGGGGTCAGGGGGCGCGGAGTGAACACTGAAGCTTTCTTT
CDR3: CASQGGVRGRGVNTEAFF

D: TRBD2
size: .
J: TRBJ2-5
V: TRBV6-1
DNA: TGTGCCAGCAGTGAATGGAGCGGGAGGGGGCAAGAGACCCAGTACTTC
CDR3: CASSEWSGRGQETQYF

D: .
size: .
J: TRBJ1-4
V: TRBV27
DNA: TGTGCCAGCAGTTATCAGGGAGGGCAACTGTTTTTT
CDR3: CASSYQGGQLFF

D: .
size: .
J: TRBJ2-3
V: TRBV15
DNA: TGTGCCACCAGCAGCGGGACTTACACAGATACGCAGTATTTT
CDR3: CATSSGTYTDTQYF

D: TRBD2
size: .
J: TRBJ2-1
V: TRBV5-1
DNA: TGCGCCAGCAGCCGCGGGACTAGCGGGGGGGCCAGTAATGAGCAGTTCTTC
CDR3: CASSRGTSGGASNEQFF

D: TRBD2
size: .
J: TRBJ2-1
V: TRBV28
DNA: TGTGCCAGCAGTTCAGTAGGCGGGGGGACTTACAATGAGCAGTTCTTC
CDR3: CASSSVGGGTYNEQFF

D: .
size: .
J: TRBJ2-3
V: TRBV24-1
DNA: TGTGCCACCAGTGACCCCTCCGCAGGGGCAGATACGCAGTATTTT
CDR3: CATSDPSAGADTQYF

D: .
size: .
J: TRBJ1-6
V: TRBV7-6
DNA: TGTGCCAGCAGCTTTGACAGCGGCTCACCCCTCCACTTT
CDR3: CASSFDSGSPLHF

D: .
size: .
J: TRBJ1-5
V: TRBV4-3
DNA: TGCGCCAGCAGCCGGACACGAATACAGCCCCAGCATTTT
CDR3: CASSRTRIQPQHF

D: .
size: many
J: TRBJ2-2
V: TRBV3-1/TRBV3-2
DNA: TGTGCCAGCAGCCAAGGGAGTTCCGACACCGGGGAGCTGTTTTTT
CDR3: CASSQGSSDTGELFF

D: TRBD2
size: .
J: TRBJ2-7
V: TRBV29-1
DNA: TGCAGCGTTCTAGCGGGAGACTACGAGCAGTACTTC
CDR3: CSVLAGDYEQYF

D: .
size: .
J: TRBJ2-7
V: TRBV4-3
DNA: TGCGCCAGCAGCCAACACGGGACGGGGACCTACGAGCAGTACTTC
CDR3: CASSQHGTGTYEQYF

D: TRBD2
size: .
J: TRBJ2-2
V: TRBV19
DNA: TGTGCCAGTAGATTGGGACTAGGGCCAACCGGGGAGCTGTTTTTT
CDR3: CASRLGLGPTGELFF

D: .
size: few
J: TRBJ1-1
V: TRBV7-2
DNA: TGTGCCAGCAGCTTAGCCATTAACACTGAAGCTTTCTTT
CDR3: CASSLAINTEAFF

D: .
size: .
J: TRBJ1-5
V: TRBV28
DNA: TGTGCCAGCAGTTCCCCTCCGACACACCAGCATTTT
CDR3: CASSSPPTHQHF

D: .
size: .
J: TRBJ1-2
V: TRBV13
DNA: TGTGCCAGCAGCTTATATACCCACAGGGAGAGGAACTATGGCTACACCTTC
CDR3: CASSLYTHRERNYGYTF

D: .
size: .
J: TRBJ2-3
V: TRBV24-1
DNA: TGTGCCACCAGTGACCCATATTCCAACACAGATACGCAGTATTTT
CDR3: CATSDPYSNTDTQYF

D: .
size: .
J: TRBJ2-5
V: TRBV5-6
DNA: TGTGCCAGCAGCTCCCCCCTAGCTTCGGGGACCCAGTACTTC
CDR3: CASSSPLASGTQYF

D: .
size: .
J: TRBJ1-1
V: TRBV5-1
DNA: TGCGCCAGCAGCTTGGCCGGGGGTATACGCACTGAAGCTTTCTTT
CDR3: CASSLAGGIRTEAFF

D: .
size: .
J: TRBJ2-3
V: TRBV5-6
DNA: TGTGCCAGCAGCTTGGCACAGGGAGTCACAGATACGCAGTATTTT
CDR3: CASSLAQGVTDTQYF